This T cell receptor beta chain was retrieved from a study of shared clonotypes between healthy human individuals. Only in-frame clones appear in the TCRdb table, and some are missing; sequencing was by immunoSEQ multiplex PCR. Of roughly 2.2 million clones in the sample, 93% were seen once. There are 15 residues in the CDR3. Trimming stripped 2 bases from V and 1 base from J, with 11 bases between. Germline lookup yields CDR1 MNHEY and CDR2 SVGAGI. The receptor comes from a young man in good health. Some clones in this sample may be carry-over from other donors' samples. The chain combines TRBV6-5 with TRBJ1-1, with a weak D call TRBD1 (5 bases). Sequenced material: naive CD4+ T cells from PBMCs. Stated subset: CD45RA+ positively selected. The DNA of the CDR3 is TGTGCCAGCAGTTACACGGGGAGGGGGAACACTGAAGCTTTCTTT. As protein: CASSYTGRGNTEAFF.